Sequencing of this TCR beta chain was carried out in a study of T cells in localized non-small cell lung cancer. General observations from the study: A median of approximately 60 of the top 100 tumor clones appeared in adjacent lung, which was paired and uninvolved. The study sequenced only one region of the tumor. As a result, intratumor heterogeneity could not be excluded and remains possible. Adjacent uninvolved lung tissue had the highest T cell clonality, exceeding tumor. A higher density of T cells in blood coincided with extended overall survival.

Sequenced by immunoSEQ multiplex PCR; TCRdb stores in-frame clones only, minus some. The data show about 28,000 clones, with around 93% seen just once and about 4.4% held by the top ten. As regards this clone: Its antigen is undetermined.

Germline V lookup: CDR1 PRHDT, CDR2 FYEKMQ (reference sequence). This CDR3 has 15 residues. V shed 7 bases and J shed 6 bases, with 19 bases lying between them. Sequenced here: peripheral blood mononuclear cells, sampled before any cancer treatment. The chain couples TRBV13 to TRBJ2-4, with D perhaps TRBD1 (6 bases). The sequence was obtained from a woman aged 35 to 75 with stage III lung adenocarcinoma. CDR3 loop: CASTPVGTMGNIQYF. The CDR3, as DNA: TGTGCCAGCACCCCAGTCGGGACAATGGGAAACATTCAGTACTTC.